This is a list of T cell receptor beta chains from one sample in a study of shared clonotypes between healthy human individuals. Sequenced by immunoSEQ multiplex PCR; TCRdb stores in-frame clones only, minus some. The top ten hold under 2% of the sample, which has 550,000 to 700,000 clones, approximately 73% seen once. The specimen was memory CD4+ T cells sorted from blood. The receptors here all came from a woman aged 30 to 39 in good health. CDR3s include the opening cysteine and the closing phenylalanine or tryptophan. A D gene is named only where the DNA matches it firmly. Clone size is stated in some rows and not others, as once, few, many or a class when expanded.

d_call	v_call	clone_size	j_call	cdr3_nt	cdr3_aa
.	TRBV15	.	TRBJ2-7	TGTGCCACCAGCAGAGGCCCAGTCGGTTTTTCCTACGAGCAGTACTTC	CATSRGPVGFSYEQYF
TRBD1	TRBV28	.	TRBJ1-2	TGTGCCAGCAGGGGACAGCTCTATGGCTACACCTTC	CASRGQLYGYTF
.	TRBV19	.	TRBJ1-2	TGTGCCAGTAGTCGTCGCGGCGAGGGGTCGGAAGGCTACACCTTC	CASSRRGEGSEGYTF
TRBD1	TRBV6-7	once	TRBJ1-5	TGTGCCAGCAGTCTAGATGACAGGGGGCATCAGCCCCAGCATTTT	CASSLDDRGHQPQHF
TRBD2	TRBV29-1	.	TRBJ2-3	TGCAGCGTTGAACGGGGCGGGAGAACCGATACGCAGTATTTT	CSVERGGRTDTQYF
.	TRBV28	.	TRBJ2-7	TGTGCCAGCAGTTTATATAGAGGGGCGGACAGCGAGCAGTACTTC	CASSLYRGADSEQYF
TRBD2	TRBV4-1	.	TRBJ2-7	TGCGCCAGCAGCCACCCGAGGACTAGCGCTTCCTACGAGCAGTACTTC	CASSHPRTSASYEQYF
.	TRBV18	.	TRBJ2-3	TGTGCCAGCTCACCGGCGGGGCAGGGGGACACAGATACGCAGTATTTT	CASSPAGQGDTDTQYF
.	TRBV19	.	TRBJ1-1	TGTGCCAGTAAACATAAGTCCACAATGAACACTGAAGCTTTCTTT	CASKHKSTMNTEAFF
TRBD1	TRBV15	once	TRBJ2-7	TGTGCCACCTCTGACCCGGGACAGGGTAACGAGCAGTACTTC	CATSDPGQGNEQYF
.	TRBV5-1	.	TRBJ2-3	TGCGCCAGCAGAGCCTCAGATACTTCCACAGATACGCAGTATTTT	CASRASDTSTDTQYF
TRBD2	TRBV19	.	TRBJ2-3	TGTGCCAGTAGCCTAGCGGGAGGTGTGACAGATACGCAGTATTTT	CASSLAGGVTDTQYF
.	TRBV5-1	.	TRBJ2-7	TGCGCCAGCAGCGGTCGGGCCTACGAGCAGTACTTC	CASSGRAYEQYF
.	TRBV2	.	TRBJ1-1	TGTGCCAGCAACGCAGACCTGAACACTGAAGCTTTCTTT	CASNADLNTEAFF
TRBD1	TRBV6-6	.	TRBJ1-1	TGTGCCAGCAGTTTCCAGGGGGCCGGGAGTTTCTTT	CASSFQGAGSFF
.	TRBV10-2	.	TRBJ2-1	TGCGCCAGCAGTAAAGGCGGGGTCACCCTCGGTGAGCAGTTCTTC	CASSKGGVTLGEQFF
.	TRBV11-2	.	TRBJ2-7	TGTGCCAGCAGCTTAGCGGCTAGCGTCGAGCAGTACTTC	CASSLAASVEQYF
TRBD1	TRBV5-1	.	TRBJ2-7	TGCGCCAGCAGTCGGCCGGGACAGGCCAACGAGCAGTACTTC	CASSRPGQANEQYF
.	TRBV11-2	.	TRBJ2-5	TGTGCCAGCAGCTTACTACGAATGGGGGTCGGGGCCCAGTACTTC	CASSLLRMGVGAQYF
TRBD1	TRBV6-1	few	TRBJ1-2	TGTGCCAGCAGTGAAGCGCGGGGACAGGTTATAGGCTACACCTTC	CASSEARGQVIGYTF
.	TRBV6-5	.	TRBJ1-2	TGTGCCAGCAGTTACCAGGGTAATGGCTACACCTTC	CASSYQGNGYTF
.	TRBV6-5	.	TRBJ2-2	TGTGCCAGCAGACTACTGCACACCGGGGAGCTGTTTTTT	CASRLLHTGELFF
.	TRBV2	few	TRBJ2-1	TGTGCCAGCAGTATTAGGATGGCCAACAATGAGCAGTTCTTC	CASSIRMANNEQFF
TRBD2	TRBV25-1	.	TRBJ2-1	TGTGCCAGCAGGGACGGGGGGGGTAATGAGCAGTTCTTC	CASRDGGGNEQFF
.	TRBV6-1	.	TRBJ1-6	TGTGCCAGCAGGCCGGCGGGGACTAATTCACCCCTCCACTTT	CASRPAGTNSPLHF
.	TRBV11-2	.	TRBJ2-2	TGTGCCAGCAGCTTTGGGTGGGACACCGGGGAGCTGTTTTTT	CASSFGWDTGELFF
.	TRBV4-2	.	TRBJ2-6	TGTGCCAGCAGCCAAGATGGTGGAGGGGCCAACGTCCTGACTTTC	CASSQDGGGANVLTF
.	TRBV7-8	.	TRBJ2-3	TGTGCCAGCAGCTTAGGACTAACTGACACAGATACGCAGTATTTT	CASSLGLTDTDTQYF
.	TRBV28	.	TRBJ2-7	TGTGCCAGCAGTAACTTTAACTCCTACGAGCAGTACTTC	CASSNFNSYEQYF